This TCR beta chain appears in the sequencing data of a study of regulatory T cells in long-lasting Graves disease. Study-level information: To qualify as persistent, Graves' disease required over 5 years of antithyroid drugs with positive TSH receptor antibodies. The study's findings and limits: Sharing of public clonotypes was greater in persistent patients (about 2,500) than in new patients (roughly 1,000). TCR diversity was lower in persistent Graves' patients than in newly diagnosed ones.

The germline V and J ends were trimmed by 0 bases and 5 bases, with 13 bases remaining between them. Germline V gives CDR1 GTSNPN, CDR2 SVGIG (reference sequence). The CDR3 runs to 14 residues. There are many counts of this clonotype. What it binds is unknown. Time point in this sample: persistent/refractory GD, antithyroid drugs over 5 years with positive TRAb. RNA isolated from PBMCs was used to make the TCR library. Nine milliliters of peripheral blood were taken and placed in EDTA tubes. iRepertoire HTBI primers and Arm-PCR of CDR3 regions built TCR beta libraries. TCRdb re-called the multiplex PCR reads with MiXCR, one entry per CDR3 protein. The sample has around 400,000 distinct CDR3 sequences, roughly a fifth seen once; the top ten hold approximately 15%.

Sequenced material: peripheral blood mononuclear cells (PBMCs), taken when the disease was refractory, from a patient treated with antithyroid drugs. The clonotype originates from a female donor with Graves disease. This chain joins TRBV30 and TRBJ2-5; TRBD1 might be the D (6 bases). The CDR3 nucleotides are TGTGCCTGGAGTGTACTAGGGGGTGCGGAGACCCAGTACTTC. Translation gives CAWSVLGGAETQYF.